This TCR beta chain appears in the sequencing data of a study of Ad26.COV2.S vaccination and SARS-CoV-2 variants. Germline CDR1 is SGHDT and CDR2 is YYEEEE. The CDR3 is 13 residues long. Trimming shortened V by 2 bases and J by 7 bases, and 13 bases separated the two germline ends. In the case of this clone: What it binds is unknown.

Study observations and caveats: Vaccinees reportedly had broad spike-specific CD8+ and CD4+ T cell responses.

Regarding treatment: 15 to 20 received Ad26.COV2.S at low or high dose, single or two shots; about 5 received placebo; per-sample allocation not given. All samples were drawn on day 63, counting from the first vaccine or placebo injection. Donation came from an adult in Boston who was aged 18-55 years. Assay: immunoSEQ multiplex PCR; the TCRdb copy retains only in-frame clones and omits some. The table includes 400,000 to 450,000 clones, 80% to 95% detected once. The source was peripheral blood, collected in a trial of Ad26.COV2.S vaccine versus placebo. The TCR originated in a person aged 18 to 65 who received the Ad26.COV2.S COVID-19 vaccine or a placebo. This chain uses TRBV5-6 with TRBJ2-7, with TRBD2 as a possible D gene (5 bases). CDR3 in amino acids: CASSLFPPGEQYF. Written as DNA, the CDR3 is TGTGCCAGCAGCTTATTCCCCCCGGGGGAGCAGTACTTC.